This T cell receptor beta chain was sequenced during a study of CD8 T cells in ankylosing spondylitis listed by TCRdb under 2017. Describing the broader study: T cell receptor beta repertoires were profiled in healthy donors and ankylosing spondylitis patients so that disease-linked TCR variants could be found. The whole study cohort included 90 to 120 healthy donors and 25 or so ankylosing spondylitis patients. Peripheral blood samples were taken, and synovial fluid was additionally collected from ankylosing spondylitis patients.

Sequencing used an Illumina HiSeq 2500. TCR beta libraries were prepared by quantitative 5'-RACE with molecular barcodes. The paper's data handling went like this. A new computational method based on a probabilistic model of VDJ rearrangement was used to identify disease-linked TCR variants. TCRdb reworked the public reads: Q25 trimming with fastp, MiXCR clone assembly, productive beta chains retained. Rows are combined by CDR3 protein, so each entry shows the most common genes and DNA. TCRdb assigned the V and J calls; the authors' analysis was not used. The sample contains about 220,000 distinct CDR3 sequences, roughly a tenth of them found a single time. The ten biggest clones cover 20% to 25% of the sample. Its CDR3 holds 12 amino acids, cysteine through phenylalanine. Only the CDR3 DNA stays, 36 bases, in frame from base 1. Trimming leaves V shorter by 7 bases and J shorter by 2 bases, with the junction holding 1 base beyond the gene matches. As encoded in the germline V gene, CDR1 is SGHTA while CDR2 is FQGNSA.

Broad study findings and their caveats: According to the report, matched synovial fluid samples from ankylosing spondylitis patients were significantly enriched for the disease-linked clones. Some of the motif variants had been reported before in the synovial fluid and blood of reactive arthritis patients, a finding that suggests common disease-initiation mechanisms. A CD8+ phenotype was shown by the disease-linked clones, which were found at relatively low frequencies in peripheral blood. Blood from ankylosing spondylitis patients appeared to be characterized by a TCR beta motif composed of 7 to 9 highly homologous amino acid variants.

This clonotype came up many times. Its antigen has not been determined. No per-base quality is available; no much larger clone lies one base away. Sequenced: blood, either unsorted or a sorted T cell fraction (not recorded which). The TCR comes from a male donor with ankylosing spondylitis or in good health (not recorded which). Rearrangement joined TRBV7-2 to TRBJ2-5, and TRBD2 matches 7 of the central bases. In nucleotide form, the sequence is TGTGCCAGCAAGCGGGAACAAGAGACCCAGTACTTC. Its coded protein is CASKREQETQYF. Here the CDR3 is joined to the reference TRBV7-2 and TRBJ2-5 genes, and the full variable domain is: GAGVSQSPSNKVTEKGKDVELRCDPISGHTALYWYRQSLGQGLEFLIYFQGNSAPDKSGLPSDRFSAERTGGSVSTLTIQRTQQEDSAVYLCASKREQETQYFGPGTRLLVL.